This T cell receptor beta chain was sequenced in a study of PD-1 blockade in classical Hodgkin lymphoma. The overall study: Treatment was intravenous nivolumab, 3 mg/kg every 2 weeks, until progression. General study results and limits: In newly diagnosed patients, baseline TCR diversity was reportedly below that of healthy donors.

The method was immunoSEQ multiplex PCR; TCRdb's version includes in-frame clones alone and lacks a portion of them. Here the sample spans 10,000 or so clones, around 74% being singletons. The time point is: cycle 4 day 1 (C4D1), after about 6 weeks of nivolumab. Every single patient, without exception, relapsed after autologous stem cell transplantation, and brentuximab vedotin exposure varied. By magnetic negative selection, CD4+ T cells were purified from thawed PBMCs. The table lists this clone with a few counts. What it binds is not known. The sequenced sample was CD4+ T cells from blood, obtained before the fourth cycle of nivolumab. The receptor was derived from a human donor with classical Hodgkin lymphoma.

Here the CDR3 reads CASSGETQYF. The DNA of the CDR3 is TGTGCCAGCAGTGGAGAGACCCAGTACTTC. The genes are TRBV7-9 and TRBJ2-5; D gene ambiguous. Germline V CDR1 and CDR2: SEHNR, FQNEAQ (reference sequence). The ends were cut back, 6 bases at V and 4 bases at J, with 3 bases in the middle. The CDR3 length is 10 residues. The whole variable domain, remainder taken from reference TRBV7-9 and TRBJ2-5, is DTGVSQNPRHKITKRGQNVTFRCDPISEHNRLYWYRQTLGQGPEFLTYFQNEAQLEKSRLLSDRFSAERPKGSFSTLEIQRTEQGDSAMYLCASSGETQYFGPGTRLLVL.